Sequencing of this T cell receptor (beta chain) was carried out in a study of tumor-infiltrating lymphocytes in primary liver carcinoma (dated by TCRdb to the late 2010s). Background for the entire study: Between late 2015 and March 2016, 4 or 5 patients in China with histopathologically diagnosed primary liver carcinoma had their tumors surgically resected. Each sample produced roughly 3.65 to 8 million productive TCRbeta reads, and read depth showed no significant difference between tissue types. Reproducibility between technical replicate repertoires was high, with correlation coefficients above 0.95 and mean shared-clone rates roughly 0.87. For each liver tumor, the study sampled five regions along with adjacent normal tissue and blood, and applied TCRbeta repertoire sequencing, expression microarrays and whole-exome sequencing. The tumors of the five patients were staged as T1-T3 N0M0, with maximum diameters ranging from about 4.2 to 11 cm. A total of roughly 35 specimens from 5 patients underwent TCRbeta repertoire sequencing, comprising 25 tumor regions, 5 adjacent noncancerous liver tissues and 5 peripheral blood samples. Hepatocellular carcinoma (four) or combined HCC and intrahepatic cholangiocarcinoma (one) was present in the five patients, who were three men and two women aged 30 to 69 years.

Using a constant-region primer and ProtoScript II reverse transcriptase, TCRbeta-specific cDNA was reverse-transcribed from about 0.45 ug total RNA. Construction of the TCRbeta libraries relied on three nested rounds of multiplex PCR, following a slightly modified ARM-PCR procedure. The first two PCR rounds used multiplex TRBV1-TRBV30 forward primers with a Cbeta reverse primer, each for approximately 9 cycles. Sample barcodes and Illumina adapters were attached in a final 25-cycle PCR using Deep VentR polymerase. Before sequencing, amplicons between 200 and 500 bp were purified from gel using a QIAquick gel extraction kit. An Illumina HiSeq 2500 was used to sequence the TCRbeta amplicons, generating 250-bp paired-end reads. The study's own analysis went as follows. Reads were quality-trimmed with Trimmomatic v0.33, and paired reads were merged with FLASH v1.2.11 to recover full CDR3 sequences. V, D and J germline segments were assigned to the rearranged TCRbeta sequences by MiGEC v1.2.1b. VDJtools v1.0.0 computed clonotype statistics and Shannon-Wiener diversity indices. To cut down on sampling bias, every analysis after diversity analysis relied on just the 250 most abundant clonotypes from each sample. TCRdb redid the processing of the public reads, applying fastp at Q25 and MiXCR, and retained in-frame beta chains. Here each entry gathers all rows of one CDR3 protein and keeps the most common genes and DNA. TCRdb's processing, not the authors' own work, is the source of the V and J calls. This sample has 300,000 to 400,000 distinct CDR3 sequences in its table, and less than 75% of those were observed once. Together, the top ten hold roughly 9% of the sample.

Blood RNA was extracted from unsorted whole blood with TRIzol reagent; germline DNA came from the DNeasy Blood & Tissue kit. At the time of sampling, the patients had chronic HBV infection and had not received any treatment. Before surgery, approximately 3.6 milliliters of peripheral blood were drawn into K2EDTA tubes. The full study reports these points: The top 250 clones accounted for a significantly greater share of the repertoire in tumors than in blood (p = 0.039). Repertoire overlap was higher between tumor regions (mean around 36%) than tumor-adjacent (approximately 17%) or tumor-blood (approximately 14%) pairs, consistent with antigen-driven expansion. Because only the TCR beta chain was sequenced and unpaired alpha chains were not captured, true repertoire diversity is likely underestimated. The study included only four or five patients, and the authors note findings should be validated in a larger study. Bulk unsorted samples precluded comparing CD4+ and CD8+ T cell repertoires.

In the germline V gene (reference sequence), CDR1 corresponds to GTSNPN and CDR2 to SVGIG. The V end loses 2 bases and the J end loses 10 bases, and a stretch of 18 bases separates them. Counted from cysteine to phenylalanine, this CDR3 has 14 amino acids. Left in the record is the CDR3 DNA by itself, 42 bases read in frame from the first base. In the case of this clonotype: The antigen it binds to is not known. No much larger clone is present one base from it, and per-base qualities are unavailable.

The material sequenced was peripheral blood. Here the chain combines TRBV30 and TRBJ2-1, with a tentative D gene TRBD2 over 5 matching bases. The sequence was collected from a man aged 35 to 55 with primary liver carcinoma and hepatitis B virus infection. The encoded CDR3 is CAWSSLVGALEQFF. Read as DNA, the sequence is TGTGCCTGGAGTAGCCTTGTGGGAGCTTTGGAGCAGTTCTTC. The variable domain in full, with residues beyond the CDR3 obtained from the reference TRBV30 and TRBJ2-1 genes, is SQTIHQWPATLVQPVGSPLSLECTVEGTSNPNLYWYRQAAGRGLQLLFYSVGIGQISSEVPQNLSASRPQDRQFILSSKKLLLSDSGFYLCAWSSLVGALEQFFGPGTRLTVL.